These T cell receptor beta chains were read from a single sample in a study of regulatory T cells in long-lasting Graves disease. Via MiXCR, TCRdb re-called the multiplex PCR reads, giving one row per CDR3 protein. The repertoire consists of roughly 360,000 distinct CDR3 sequences, with about 12% occurring once and the leading ten covering about 19%. These data were also reused for a study on T cells in Graves' hyperthyroidism and ophthalmopathy.

The material sequenced was peripheral blood mononuclear cells (PBMCs), taken at new diagnosis, from a patient treated with antithyroid drugs. The receptors shown here come from a woman aged 18-29 years with Graves disease. CDR3s include the opening cysteine and the closing phenylalanine or tryptophan. The order of the fields is CDR3 DNA, CDR3 protein, D gene, clone size, V gene, J gene. D genes are given only for firm matches. Not every row has a clone size; where given, it reads once, few, many or a size class.

CDR3 DNA: TGTGCCAGCAGCCCCCGTCCGTTCGAGCAGTGCTTC; CDR3 protein: CASSPRPFEQCF; D gene: NA; clone size: many; V gene: TRBV11-2; J gene: TRBJ2-7
CDR3 DNA: TGTGCCAGCAGCCCCCCGATGATTAATGGGGGCCATGGCTACACCTTC; CDR3 protein: CASSPPMINGGHGYTF; D gene: NA; clone size: many; V gene: TRBV11-2; J gene: TRBJ1-2
CDR3 DNA: TGCGCCAGCAGCCAAGCTTATCGGTTTGATTGGGGGGGGAACACTGAAGCTTTCTTT; CDR3 protein: CASSQAYRFDWGGNTEAFF; D gene: NA; clone size: NA; V gene: TRBV4-3; J gene: TRBJ1-1
CDR3 DNA: TGCGCCAGCAGCCCGTCAGGGGGTGCTGAAGCTTTCTTT; CDR3 protein: CASSPSGGAEAFF; D gene: TRBD1; clone size: few; V gene: TRBV5-1; J gene: TRBJ1-1
CDR3 DNA: TGCAGTGGCCAGGGGGCCAACAATGAGCAGTTCTTC; CDR3 protein: CSGQGANNEQFF; D gene: TRBD1; clone size: many; V gene: TRBV20-1; J gene: TRBJ2-1
CDR3 DNA: TGTGCCAGCAGTTACGCGACGGAGGACCCCTATGGCTACACCTTC; CDR3 protein: CASSYATEDPYGYTF; D gene: NA; clone size: few; V gene: TRBV6-2/TRBV6-3; J gene: TRBJ1-2
CDR3 DNA: TGTGCCAGTAACCTACCCGACGAGCAGTACTTC; CDR3 protein: CASNLPDEQYF; D gene: NA; clone size: few; V gene: TRBV6-1; J gene: TRBJ2-7
CDR3 DNA: TGCGCCAGCAGCCAGGGACTAGCGGGAGGGGAGACCCAGTACTTC; CDR3 protein: CASSQGLAGGETQYF; D gene: TRBD2; clone size: NA; V gene: TRBV4-1; J gene: TRBJ2-5
CDR3 DNA: TGCAGTGCTAGAGATCGCGCAGGAGTCTTGAATTCACCCCTCCACTTT; CDR3 protein: CSARDRAGVLNSPLHF; D gene: NA; clone size: NA; V gene: TRBV20-1; J gene: TRBJ1-6
CDR3 DNA: TGTGCCAGTGGGGCGGGGACAGCTATCTATGGCTACACCTTC; CDR3 protein: CASGAGTAIYGYTF; D gene: TRBD1; clone size: few; V gene: TRBV27; J gene: TRBJ1-2
CDR3 DNA: TGTGCCAGCAGCTTTGACACGGTAGGGCTCGGACAACTAGCTCCTCGGCAGCCCCAGCATTTT; CDR3 protein: CASSFDTVGLGQLAPRQPQHF; D gene: NA; clone size: NA; V gene: TRBV5-6; J gene: TRBJ1-5
CDR3 DNA: TGTGCCAGCCTAAAAAGGGGGCTCGAGAACTATGGCTACACCTTC; CDR3 protein: CASLKRGLENYGYTF; D gene: TRBD1; clone size: many; V gene: TRBV28; J gene: TRBJ1-2
CDR3 DNA: TGTGCCAGCAGTTCCCCAGGGCAGTACGAGCAGTACTTC; CDR3 protein: CASSSPGQYEQYF; D gene: NA; clone size: few; V gene: TRBV6-9; J gene: TRBJ2-7
CDR3 DNA: TGTGCCAGCAGTTTAGGGACTAGCGGCAATGAGCAGTTCTTC; CDR3 protein: CASSLGTSGNEQFF; D gene: TRBD2; clone size: many; V gene: TRBV27; J gene: TRBJ2-1
CDR3 DNA: TGCGCCAGCGGCAGCTACCCCCTAGGAACCCAAGAGACCCAGTACTTC; CDR3 protein: CASGSYPLGTQETQYF; D gene: NA; clone size: few; V gene: TRBV5-1; J gene: TRBJ2-5
CDR3 DNA: TGTGCCAGCAGCTCCATCAGCGGGTTCACAGATACGCAGTATTTT; CDR3 protein: CASSSISGFTDTQYF; D gene: NA; clone size: many; V gene: TRBV7-9; J gene: TRBJ2-3
CDR3 DNA: TGTGCCAGCAGTCCCATCCCCGGGACTAGCGCCCGGTACGAGCAGTACTTC; CDR3 protein: CASSPIPGTSARYEQYF; D gene: TRBD2; clone size: many; V gene: TRBV28; J gene: TRBJ2-7
CDR3 DNA: TGCGCCAGCAGCTTAGAGAGCTACACAGATACGCAGTATTTT; CDR3 protein: CASSLESYTDTQYF; D gene: NA; clone size: NA; V gene: TRBV5-1; J gene: TRBJ2-3
CDR3 DNA: TGTGCCAGCGCCCCTTCTCCGGGGACAGGGAGCACCGGGGAGCTGTTTTTT; CDR3 protein: CASAPSPGTGSTGELFF; D gene: TRBD1; clone size: many; V gene: TRBV7-6; J gene: TRBJ2-2
CDR3 DNA: TGTGCCATCACCCCAGAGGGAGGGGCCCGAGAAGCTTTCTTT; CDR3 protein: CAITPEGGAREAFF; D gene: NA; clone size: NA; V gene: TRBV10-3; J gene: TRBJ1-1
CDR3 DNA: TGTACCAGCAGCTACTCATCCGATTCACCCCTCCACTTT; CDR3 protein: CTSSYSSDSPLHF; D gene: NA; clone size: many; V gene: TRBV2; J gene: TRBJ1-6
CDR3 DNA: TGTGCCAGCAGCTTGGGGACAGGTGACTATGGCTACACCTTC; CDR3 protein: CASSLGTGDYGYTF; D gene: TRBD1; clone size: many; V gene: TRBV7-2; J gene: TRBJ1-2
CDR3 DNA: TGTGCCAGCAGCTTAGTCTGGAGCTCTGGGGCCAACGTCCTGACTTTC; CDR3 protein: CASSLVWSSGANVLTF; D gene: NA; clone size: few; V gene: TRBV7-2; J gene: TRBJ2-6
CDR3 DNA: TGTGCCTGGAGTAGGGGCGCGGGCGCTGAAGCTTTCTTT; CDR3 protein: CAWSRGAGAEAFF; D gene: NA; clone size: NA; V gene: TRBV30; J gene: TRBJ1-1
CDR3 DNA: TGTGCCAGCAGCCCCCCTGATTACCCGCAACAGCATTTT; CDR3 protein: CASSPPDYPQQHF; D gene: NA; clone size: many; V gene: TRBV7-9; J gene: TRBJ1-5
CDR3 DNA: TGCGCCAGCAGCCCTGGGACCGCCGGGGGCAATGAGCAGTTCTTC; CDR3 protein: CASSPGTAGGNEQFF; D gene: NA; clone size: NA; V gene: TRBV4-3; J gene: TRBJ2-1
CDR3 DNA: TGTGCCAGCACCGAGGCCAGGGGCGGCCGGAACACTGAAGCTTTCTTT; CDR3 protein: CASTEARGGRNTEAFF; D gene: NA; clone size: many; V gene: TRBV28; J gene: TRBJ1-1
CDR3 DNA: TGTGCCAGCAGTTCTGACAGGGGTGTGCAGGGCTACACCTTC; CDR3 protein: CASSSDRGVQGYTF; D gene: TRBD1; clone size: many; V gene: TRBV27; J gene: TRBJ1-2
CDR3 DNA: TGTGCCAGCAGCCAAGATAACCTTATTGATGAGCAGTTCTTC; CDR3 protein: CASSQDNLIDEQFF; D gene: NA; clone size: many; V gene: TRBV3-1; J gene: TRBJ2-1
CDR3 DNA: TGTGCCAGCTCACCGCGGCCGGGAAACACCATATATTTT; CDR3 protein: CASSPRPGNTIYF; D gene: NA; clone size: many; V gene: TRBV5-1; J gene: TRBJ1-3
CDR3 DNA: TGTGCCAGCAGCTCCCCTCTTCGGGGCTATGGCTACACCTTC; CDR3 protein: CASSSPLRGYGYTF; D gene: NA; clone size: many; V gene: TRBV7-2; J gene: TRBJ1-2
CDR3 DNA: TGTGCCAGCAGCTTCCGCCCCGACCTCAATGGGCAGTTCTTC; CDR3 protein: CASSFRPDLNGQFF; D gene: NA; clone size: NA; V gene: TRBV7-9; J gene: TRBJ2-1
CDR3 DNA: TGTGCCAGCAGTTTAGAGACTAGCGGCGGGCTAGAGCAGTTCTTC; CDR3 protein: CASSLETSGGLEQFF; D gene: TRBD2; clone size: many; V gene: TRBV12-3/TRBV12-4; J gene: TRBJ2-1
CDR3 DNA: TGTGCCAGCAGTGAATCCGGGGGACTAGCGGCGAATGAGCAGTTCTTC; CDR3 protein: CASSESGGLAANEQFF; D gene: TRBD2; clone size: NA; V gene: TRBV25-1; J gene: TRBJ2-1
CDR3 DNA: TGCAGTGCTAGAGAGGGGACTGGGGACACCGGGGAGCTGTTTTTT; CDR3 protein: CSAREGTGDTGELFF; D gene: NA; clone size: NA; V gene: TRBV20-1; J gene: TRBJ2-2
CDR3 DNA: TGTGCCAGCAGCTTCGGAAGATCGGGGGAGCAGTACTTC; CDR3 protein: CASSFGRSGEQYF; D gene: NA; clone size: few; V gene: TRBV11-3; J gene: TRBJ2-7
CDR3 DNA: TGTGCCAGCAGCCCCGTCGTCAGCTCACCCCTCCACTTT; CDR3 protein: CASSPVVSSPLHF; D gene: NA; clone size: NA; V gene: TRBV7-2; J gene: TRBJ1-6
CDR3 DNA: TGTGCCAGCAGCTTAAGCGGGGGGGCCCTAGATGAGCAGTTCTTC; CDR3 protein: CASSLSGGALDEQFF; D gene: TRBD2; clone size: few; V gene: TRBV11-3; J gene: TRBJ2-1
CDR3 DNA: TGCAGTGCTAGACCCGTCCGGGCGCGGGACTACCGATCGGAGAGCACAGATACGCAGTATTTT; CDR3 protein: CSARPVRARDYRSESTDTQYF; D gene: TRBD2; clone size: many; V gene: TRBV20-1; J gene: TRBJ2-3